This TCR beta chain appears in the sequencing data of a study of T-cell reconstitution after alpha-beta-depleted transplantation in children. Notes on the study in general: Newly produced T cells mostly provided counts and TCRbeta diversity after one year, as hyperexpanded clones declined. At day 60, the high TCRbeta diversity found in some patients originated from recipient T cells and thymic progenitors that had survived. About two months after transplant, alpha-beta T cells reportedly came from several hundred expanded graft clones.

The V end was cut by 0 bases, the J end by 8 bases, with 7 bases between. The CDR3 is made up of 13 amino acids. This clonotype was seen a handful of times. As yet, its antigen is unknown. The authors prepared the TCRbeta library with unique molecular identifiers. One entry per CDR3 protein results from TCRdb running MiXCR on the PCR reads. The data show about 460,000 distinct CDR3 sequences, over 9.5% seen once. The chain uses TRBV12-3 or TRBV12-4 and TRBJ2-2; TRBD2 is a possible D gene (6 bases). This clonotype was sampled from a female patient younger than 10 who had a stem cell transplant for aplastic anemia, so the T cells may come from the graft donor. Sequences were derived from PBMCs, mostly from graft donor cells, sampled 180 days after TCRalphabeta/CD19-depleted stem cell transplant. CDR3 bases: TGTGCCAGCAGTTTAGCAGCGGGTGGGGAGCTGTTTTTT. Its protein product is CASSLAAGGELFF.